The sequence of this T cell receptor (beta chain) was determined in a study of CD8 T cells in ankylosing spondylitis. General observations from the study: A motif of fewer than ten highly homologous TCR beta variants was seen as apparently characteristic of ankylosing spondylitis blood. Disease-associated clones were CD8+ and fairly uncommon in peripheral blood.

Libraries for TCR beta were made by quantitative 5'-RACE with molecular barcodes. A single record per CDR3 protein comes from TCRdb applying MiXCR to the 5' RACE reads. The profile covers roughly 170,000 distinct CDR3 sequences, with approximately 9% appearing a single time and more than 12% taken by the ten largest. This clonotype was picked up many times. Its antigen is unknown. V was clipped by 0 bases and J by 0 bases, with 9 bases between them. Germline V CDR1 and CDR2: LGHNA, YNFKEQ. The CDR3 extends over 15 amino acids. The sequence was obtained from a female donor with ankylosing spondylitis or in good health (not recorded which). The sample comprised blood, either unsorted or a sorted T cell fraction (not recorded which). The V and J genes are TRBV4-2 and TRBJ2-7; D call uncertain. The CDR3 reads CASSQDGGSSYEQYF. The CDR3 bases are TGTGCCAGCAGCCAAGACGGCGGTAGCTCCTACGAGCAGTACTTC.